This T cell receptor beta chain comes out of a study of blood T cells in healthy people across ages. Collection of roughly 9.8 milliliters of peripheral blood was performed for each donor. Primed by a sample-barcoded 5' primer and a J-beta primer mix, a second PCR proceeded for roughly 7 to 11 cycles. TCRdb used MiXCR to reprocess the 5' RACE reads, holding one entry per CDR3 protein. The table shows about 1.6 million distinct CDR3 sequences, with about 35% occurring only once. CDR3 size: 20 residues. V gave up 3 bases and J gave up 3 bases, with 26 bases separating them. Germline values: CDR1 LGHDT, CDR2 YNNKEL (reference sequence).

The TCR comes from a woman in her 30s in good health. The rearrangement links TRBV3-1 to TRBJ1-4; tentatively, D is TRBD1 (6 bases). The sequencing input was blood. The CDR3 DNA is TGTGCCAGCAGCCATTCTTTCGCTGATCCAGGGGAAGTGGCTAATGAAAAACTGTTTTTT. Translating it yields CASSHSFADPGEVANEKLFF.